The 21 T cell receptor beta chains below all came from one sample that was sequenced in a study of blood T cell repertoires in COVID-19. The assay was immunoSEQ multiplex PCR, and TCRdb's table has in-frame clones only and misses some. The data hold some 110,000 clones, with about 89% observed a single time. The material sequenced was peripheral blood. These receptors were obtained from a man aged 40-49 years with acute or convalescent COVID-19.

The chain links TRBV27 to TRBJ2-7; 9 positions match TRBD1. V was clipped by 0 bases and J by 3 bases; unmatched bases: 3. The CDR3 is 15 residues long. CDR1 is MNHEY, CDR2 SMNVEV, per germline (reference sequence). CDR3 amino acids: CASSLSGTGYYEQYF. CDR3 nucleotide sequence: TGTGCCAGCAGTTTATCCGGGACAGGGTACTACGAGCAGTACTTC.

V is TRBV19 and J is TRBJ1-5, with a weak D call TRBD1 (5 bases). V lost 3 bases to trimming and J lost 6 bases, with 15 bases between them. From germline, CDR1 is LNHDA and CDR2 SQIVND (reference sequence). The CDR3 contains 15 residues. The CDR3 DNA follows: TGTGCCAGTAGTATGGGCGGGGGGGGTACTCAGCCCCAGCATTTT. Translated: CASSMGGGGTQPQHF. The full variable domain, completed using reference TRBV19 and TRBJ1-5, is DGGITQSPKYLFRKEGQNVTLSCEQNLNHDAMYWYRQDPGQGLRLIYYSQIVNDFQKGDIAEGYSVSREKKESFPLTVTSAQKNPTAFYLCASSMGGGGTQPQHFGDGTRLSIL.

This clone was found a few times. The chain combines TRBV5-5 with TRBJ1-1; 7 nucleotides match TRBD1. The CDR3 has 13 residues. After removal of 4 bases from V and 1 base from J, the junction contained 1 base not matched to a gene. The germline V gene encodes CDR1 SGHKS and CDR2 YYEKEE (reference sequence). In DNA, the CDR3 is TGTGCCAGCAGCCGACAGGGGAACACTGAAGCTTTCTTT. It translates to CASSRQGNTEAFF. Looking up the rest from reference TRBV5-5 and TRBJ1-1 gives the full variable domain: DAGVTQSPTHLIKTRGQQVTLRCSPISGHKSVSWYQQVLGQGPQFIFQYYEKEERGRGNFPDRFSARQFPNYSSELNVNALLLGDSALYLCASSRQGNTEAFFGQGTRLTVV.

This clone was picked up one time. V and J are TRBV19 and TRBJ2-1; D possibly corresponds to TRBD1 (5 bases). V lost 1 base to trimming and J lost 6 bases, with 22 bases between them. The CDR3 runs to 18 residues. Germline V gene data show CDR1 as LNHDA and CDR2 as SQIVND (reference sequence). This CDR3 is CASSIAVQGGFLGNEQFF. Written as DNA, the CDR3 is TGTGCCAGTAGTATAGCGGTCCAGGGTGGGTTTTTAGGCAATGAGCAGTTCTTC.

The gene calls are TRBV5-6 and TRBJ1-3; 7 bases line up with TRBD1. The length of the CDR3 is 19 residues. J gave up 0 bases and V 2 bases, and 14 bases lay outside the gene matches. From germline, CDR1 is SGHDT and CDR2 YYEEEE. The CDR3 here is CASSFYAKTTGYSGNTIYF. The CDR3 nucleotides are TGTGCCAGCAGCTTTTACGCAAAGACGACAGGGTACTCTGGAAACACCATATATTTT.

The V gene is TRBV5-1, the J gene TRBJ2-6, with 11 bases fitting TRBD2. Germline CDR1 SGHRS, CDR2 YFSETQ. This CDR3 region has 17 residues. J gave up 2 bases and V 6 bases, and 7 bases lay outside the gene matches. In DNA, the CDR3 is TGCGCCAGCACCCTAGCGGGGGGCTCTACTGGGGCCAACGTCCTGACTTTC. This codes for CASTLAGGSTGANVLTF.

The V call is TRBV18, the J call TRBJ1-6; TRBD1 matches at 8 bases. In germline, CDR1 is KGHSH, CDR2 LQKENI. This CDR3 has 13 residues. Trimming at V came to 8 bases and at J to 9 bases, leaving 6 bases not matched to a gene. In DNA, the CDR3 is TGTGCCAGCCACCCGGACAGGGTTTCACCCCTCCACTTT. It codes for CASHPDRVSPLHF.

The rearrangement joins TRBV19 to TRBJ2-1; D might be TRBD2 (6 bases). The V gene lost 5 bases and the J gene lost 8 bases, with 13 bases spanning the gap. There are 13 residues in the CDR3. The germline V gene encodes CDR1 LNHDA and CDR2 SQIVND (reference sequence). The CDR3 sequence is CASSQDRGDEQFF. In DNA, the CDR3 is TGTGCCAGTAGTCAGGACCGCGGGGATGAGCAGTTCTTC.

This rearrangement joins TRBV3-1 (or the pseudogene TRBV3-2) to TRBJ1-2; D is unclear. The length of the CDR3 is 16 residues. Per the germline V gene, CDR1 is LGHDT and CDR2 is YNNKEL (reference sequence). With 1 base removed from V and 0 bases from J, the gap between germline ends came to 12 bases. CDR3 protein: CASSQGRQWANYGYTF. The DNA of the CDR3 is TGTGCCAGCAGCCAAGGGCGGCAGTGGGCTAACTATGGCTACACCTTC.

There are a few counts of this clone. The rearrangement uses TRBV6-5 and TRBJ1-2; 9 bases map to TRBD1. Germline trimming cut 6 bases from V and 3 bases from J; bases unmatched to any gene: 8. This CDR3 is built from 15 residues. Looked up from germline, CDR1 is MNHEY and CDR2 is SVGAGI. The CDR3 bases are TGTGCCAGCAGCTCGCCGACAGGGGGTTACTATGGCTACACCTTC. Its translation is CASSSPTGGYYGYTF.

The rearrangement links TRBV5-4 to TRBJ1-6, with 9 bases aligning to TRBD1. V lost 1 base, J lost 10 bases, and 9 bases stayed unmatched. CDR3 size: 16 residues. The germline CDR1 and CDR2 sequences are SGHNT and YYREEE (reference sequence). CDR3 amino acids: CASSLIEGTGRSPLHF. The DNA of the CDR3 is TGTGCCAGCAGCTTGATAGAGGGGACAGGGAGGTCACCCCTCCACTTT.

In this sample, this clone turned up once. At one boundary the junction diverges from the germline segment, which might be a read error. The chain links TRBV19 to TRBJ2-5; maybe TRBD2 (5 bases). The CDR3 length is 12 residues. The germline CDR1 and CDR2 sequences are LNHDA and SQIVND (reference sequence). CDR3: CASTGNQETQYF. As DNA, the CDR3 is TGTGCCAGTACGGGGAACCAGGAGACCCAGTACTTC.

This rearrangement joins TRBV4-1 to TRBJ2-2; TRBD2 aligns across 7 bases. The CDR3 consists of 17 residues. V lost 0 bases and J lost 5; bases outside the gene matches: 9. CDR1 is MGHRA and CDR2 is YSYEKL in the germline V gene. CDR3 bases: TGCGCCAGCAGCCAAGATCCGAGCGGGGCCGGGACCGGGGAGCTGTTTTTT. Its protein product is CASSQDPSGAGTGELFF.

CDR3 sequence (DNA): TGTGCCAGCAGCTCGCTAATCTACAATGAGCAGTTCTTC. Translation: CASSSLIYNEQFF. The chain has TRBV11-2 and TRBJ2-1; D is undetermined. Germline CDR1 reads SGHAT; CDR2 reads FQNNGV. V was shortened by 4 bases and J by 3 bases, with 7 bases between the two germline ends. The CDR3 is 13 residues long.

This clone was detected once. The J gene is TRBJ2-5, the V gene TRBV2, with a tentative D call TRBD2 (5 bases). The CDR3 runs to 13 residues. Per the germline V gene, CDR1 is SNHLY and CDR2 is FYNNEI. The V and J ends lost 1 base and 3 bases respectively, with 6 bases between them. The CDR3 coding sequence is TGTGCCAGCAGTGAAGGGGGAGAAGAGACCCAGTACTTC. It specifies CASSEGGEETQYF.

The J gene is TRBJ2-7, the V gene TRBV5-1; maybe TRBD2 (7 bases). Trimming left V 1 base short and J 5 bases short, with 19 bases between. The CDR3 covers 16 residues. Germline-derived CDR1 and CDR2 are SGHRS and YFSETQ. For the CDR3, the DNA is TGCGCCAGCAGCTTGTGGCGGGGGCTAGGCGACCACGAGCAGTACTTC. Translated, it gives CASSLWRGLGDHEQYF.

The chain joins TRBV30 to TRBJ1-3; D uncertain. Looked up from germline, CDR1 is GTSNPN and CDR2 is SVGIG (reference sequence). CDR3 size: 13 residues. V lost 0 bases to trimming and J lost 3 bases, with 6 bases between them. The CDR3 sequence: CAWSVAGGNTIYF. In DNA form, the CDR3 reads TGTGCCTGGAGTGTGGCAGGTGGAAACACCATATATTTT.

The chain couples TRBV30 to TRBJ1-2; a possible D gene is TRBD1 (6 bases). V shed 0 bases and J shed 5 bases, with 13 bases lying between them. The germline CDR1 and CDR2 sequences are GTSNPN and SVGIG (reference sequence). This CDR3 contains 14 residues. CDR3 protein: CAWSVNREMYGYTF. The CDR3, as DNA: TGTGCCTGGAGTGTAAACAGGGAGATGTATGGCTACACCTTC.

The sample holds a few counts of this clone. The V gene is TRBV3-1 (or the pseudogene TRBV3-2), the J gene TRBJ2-7; D ambiguous. Germline lookup yields CDR1 LGHDT and CDR2 YNNKEL (reference sequence). V lost 1 base and J lost 9, with 7 bases in between. The CDR3 has 11 residues. The CDR3 DNA sequence: TGTGCCAGCAGCCAAGGCCTCGGGCAGTACTTC. Translation: CASSQGLGQYF.

The chain links TRBV3-1 (or the pseudogene TRBV3-2) to TRBJ2-2; 7 bases agree with TRBD2. The ends lost 4 bases at V and 6 bases at J; junction bases unmatched: 5. Germline values: CDR1 LGHDT, CDR2 YNNKEL (reference sequence). The CDR3 consists of 14 residues. The CDR3 spells CASSRGLEAGELFF. DNA of the CDR3: TGTGCCAGCAGCCGCGGACTAGAGGCCGGGGAGCTGTTTTTT.

The table lists this clone with a count of one. The V call is TRBV11-1, the J call TRBJ2-1; 10 bases agree with TRBD2. The CDR3 is 16 amino acids. The germline V gene encodes CDR1 SGHAT and CDR2 FQDESV (reference sequence). With V trimmed by 8 bases and J by 8 bases, 15 bases remained unmatched. For the CDR3, the DNA is TGTGCCAGCTCCTGGGAGGCTAGCGGGGGAGGGGATGAGCAGTTCTTC. Translating gives CASSWEASGGGDEQFF. Variable domain in full (rest from reference TRBV11-1 and TRBJ2-1): EAEVAQSPRYKITEKSQAVAFWCDPISGHATLYWYRQILGQGPELLVQFQDESVVDDSQLPKDRFSAERLKGVDSTLKIQPAELGDSAMYLCASSWEASGGGDEQFFGPGTRLTVL.